The 4 T cell receptor beta chains presented below share a single source sample, sequenced in a study of shared T cell receptors in the human thymus. This table comes from immunoSEQ multiplex PCR, and its TCRdb copy is limited to in-frame clones, with some not included. Of just under 550,000 clones in the sample, roughly 74% were seen once. These data were likewise used in another study, on human thymus T cells.

Material: thymocytes. The receptor set was obtained from a boy in the first two years of life with a congenital heart defect.

The rearrangement joins TRBV27 to TRBJ2-3; 10 bases match TRBD2. Germline V gene data show CDR1 as MNHEY and CDR2 as SMNVEV (reference sequence). The CDR3 has 19 residues. With 3 bases clipped from V and 6 bases from J, the junction kept 18 bases outside the gene matches. The CDR3 coding sequence is TGTGCCAGCAGTTTGCTCCTTTCTGCGGCTAGCGGGAGTCCGGATACGCAGTATTTT. Translating gives CASSLLLSAASGSPDTQYF.

The chain links TRBV10-3 to TRBJ2-7; 8 positions agree with TRBD1. J lost 1 base, V lost 0 bases, and 5 bases had no gene match. CDR1 is ENHRY, CDR2 SYGVKD, per germline. This CDR3 is built from 16 residues. DNA of the CDR3: TGTGCCATCAGTGAGTCGGGGCGGACAGGGTCCTACGAGCAGTACTTC. Translating gives CAISESGRTGSYEQYF.

This clone was found once. CDR3 in DNA: TGTGCCAGCAGCGCTAGGCTACAAGAGACCCAGTACTTC. Translated, it gives CASSARLQETQYF. This chain links TRBV28 with TRBJ2-5; D is uncertain. V was shortened by 6 bases and J by 2 bases, with 10 bases between the two germline ends. The CDR3 sequence is 13 residues long. Germline-derived CDR1 and CDR2 are MDHEN and SYDVKM.

The CDR3 nucleotides are TGTGCCAGCAGTCGCGGACTAGCGGGAGGGTATAGGTACGAGCAGTACTTC. It specifies CASSRGLAGGYRYEQYF. The rearrangement uses TRBV28 and TRBJ2-7; 15 nucleotides match TRBD2. V lost 5 bases and J lost 4; bases outside the gene matches: 9. This CDR3 is built from 17 residues. Germline lookup yields CDR1 MDHEN and CDR2 SYDVKM.